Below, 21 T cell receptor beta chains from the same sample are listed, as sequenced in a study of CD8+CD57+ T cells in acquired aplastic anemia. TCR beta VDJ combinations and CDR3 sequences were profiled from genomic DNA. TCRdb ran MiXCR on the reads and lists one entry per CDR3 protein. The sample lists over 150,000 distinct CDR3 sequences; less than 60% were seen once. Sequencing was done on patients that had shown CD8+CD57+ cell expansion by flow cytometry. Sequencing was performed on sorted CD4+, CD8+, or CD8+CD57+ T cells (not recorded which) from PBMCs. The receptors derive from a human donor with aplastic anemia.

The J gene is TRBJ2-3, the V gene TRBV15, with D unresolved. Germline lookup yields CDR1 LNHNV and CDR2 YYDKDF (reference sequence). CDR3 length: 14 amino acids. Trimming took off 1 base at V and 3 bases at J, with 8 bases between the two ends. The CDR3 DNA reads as TGTGCCACCAGCAGAGGGACCGCTACAGATACGCAGTATTTT. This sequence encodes CATSRGTATDTQYF.

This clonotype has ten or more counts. The CDR3 reads CASSLTGPISGNTIYF. The CDR3 nucleotides read TGTGCCAGCAGCTTGACGGGCCCAATCTCTGGAAACACCATATATTTT. The V gene is TRBV5-6, the J gene TRBJ1-3; D gene uncertain. Trimming pared 1 base from V and 0 bases from J, leaving 11 bases between. Germline V gene sequence: CDR1 SGHDT, CDR2 YYEEEE. CDR3 length equals 16 residues.

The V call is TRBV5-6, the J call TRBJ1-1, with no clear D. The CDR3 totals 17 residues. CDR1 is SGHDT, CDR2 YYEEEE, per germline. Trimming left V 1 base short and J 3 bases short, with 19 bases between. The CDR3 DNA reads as TGTGCCAGCAGCTTGACCTCCGCCACGGTCGGGCACACTGAAGCTTTCTTT. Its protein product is CASSLTSATVGHTEAFF.

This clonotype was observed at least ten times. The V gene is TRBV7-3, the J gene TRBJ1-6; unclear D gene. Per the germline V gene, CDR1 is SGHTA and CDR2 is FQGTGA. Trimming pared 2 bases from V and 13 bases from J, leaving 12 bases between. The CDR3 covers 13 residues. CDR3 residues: CASSLGGSDPLHF. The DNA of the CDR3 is TGTGCCAGCAGCTTAGGAGGGTCCGATCCCCTCCACTTT.

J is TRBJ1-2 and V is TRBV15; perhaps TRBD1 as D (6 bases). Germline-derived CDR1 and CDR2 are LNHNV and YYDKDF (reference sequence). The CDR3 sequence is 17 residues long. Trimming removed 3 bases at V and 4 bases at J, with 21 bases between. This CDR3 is CATSSPTGFTRLYGYTF. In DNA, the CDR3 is TGTGCCACCAGCAGTCCGACAGGCTTCACTAGGCTCTATGGCTACACCTTC.

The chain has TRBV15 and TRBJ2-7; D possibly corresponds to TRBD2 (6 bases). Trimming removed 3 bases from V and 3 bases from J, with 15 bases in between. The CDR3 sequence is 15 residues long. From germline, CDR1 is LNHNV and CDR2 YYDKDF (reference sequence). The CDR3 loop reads CATSSVGSSGYEQYF. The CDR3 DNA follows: TGTGCCACCAGCAGCGTAGGTAGTAGCGGCTACGAGCAGTACTTC.

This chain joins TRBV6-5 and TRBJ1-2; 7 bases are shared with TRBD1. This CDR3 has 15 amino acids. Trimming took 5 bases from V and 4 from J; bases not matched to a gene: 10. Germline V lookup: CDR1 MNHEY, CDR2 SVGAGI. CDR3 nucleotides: TGTGCCAGCAGTCACCCGGACAGGACCATCTATGGCTACACCTTC. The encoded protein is CASSHPDRTIYGYTF.

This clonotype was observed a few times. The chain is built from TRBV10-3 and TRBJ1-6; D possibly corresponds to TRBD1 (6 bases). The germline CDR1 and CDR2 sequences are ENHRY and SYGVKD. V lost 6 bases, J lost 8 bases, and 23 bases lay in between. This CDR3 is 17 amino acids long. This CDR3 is CAISSPNTGITDSPLHF. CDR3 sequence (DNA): TGTGCCATCAGCTCGCCTAATACAGGGATAACGGATTCACCCCTCCACTTT.

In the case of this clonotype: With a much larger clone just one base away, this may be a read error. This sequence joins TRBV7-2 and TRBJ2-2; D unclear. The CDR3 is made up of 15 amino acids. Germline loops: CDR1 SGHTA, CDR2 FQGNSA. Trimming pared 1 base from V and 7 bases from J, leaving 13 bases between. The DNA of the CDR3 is TGTGCCAGCAGCTTAGTCCCAATCGCTCACGGGGAGCTGTTTTTT. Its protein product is CASSLVPIAHGELFF.

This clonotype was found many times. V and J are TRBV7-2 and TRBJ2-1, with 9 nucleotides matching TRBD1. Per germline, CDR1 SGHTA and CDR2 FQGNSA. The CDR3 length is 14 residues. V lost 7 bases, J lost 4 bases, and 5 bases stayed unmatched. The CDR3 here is CASNPGQGYNEQFF. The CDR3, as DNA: TGTGCCAGCAACCCGGGACAGGGTTACAATGAGCAGTTCTTC.

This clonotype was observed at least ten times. CDR3 sequence reads: CSVGNLNEGYTF. The CDR3 bases are TGCAGCGTTGGGAACCTCAATGAGGGCTACACCTTC. This chain joins TRBV29-1 and TRBJ1-2; no firm D call. The CDR3 contains 12 residues. Germline V gives CDR1 SQVTM, CDR2 ANQGSEA. Deletions cut 4 bases from V and 8 bases from J, with 14 bases between.

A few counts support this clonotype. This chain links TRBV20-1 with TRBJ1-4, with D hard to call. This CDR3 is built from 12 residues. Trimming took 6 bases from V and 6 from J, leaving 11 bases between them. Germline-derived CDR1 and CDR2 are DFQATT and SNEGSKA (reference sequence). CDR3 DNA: TGCAGTGCCCCAGTTGCCTATGAAAAACTGTTTTTT. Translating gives CSAPVAYEKLFF.

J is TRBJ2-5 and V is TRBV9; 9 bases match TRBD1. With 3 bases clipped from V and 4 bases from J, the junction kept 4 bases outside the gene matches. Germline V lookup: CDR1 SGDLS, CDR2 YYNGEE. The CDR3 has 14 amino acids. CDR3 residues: CASSATGGSETQYF. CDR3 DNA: TGTGCCAGCAGCGCTACAGGGGGCTCAGAGACCCAGTACTTC.

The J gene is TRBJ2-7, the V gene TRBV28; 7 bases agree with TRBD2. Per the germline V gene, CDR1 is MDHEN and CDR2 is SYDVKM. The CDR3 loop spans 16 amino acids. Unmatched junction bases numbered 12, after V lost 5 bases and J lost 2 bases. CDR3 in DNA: TGTGCCAGCAGTCCTACTCCGGGACTACTCACCTACGAGCAGTACTTC. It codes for CASSPTPGLLTYEQYF.

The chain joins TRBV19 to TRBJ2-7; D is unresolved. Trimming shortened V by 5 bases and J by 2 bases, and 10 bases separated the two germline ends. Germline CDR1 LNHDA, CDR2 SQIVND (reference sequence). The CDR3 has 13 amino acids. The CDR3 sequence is CASSAAGPYEQYF. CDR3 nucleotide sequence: TGTGCCAGTAGTGCCGCAGGACCCTACGAGCAGTACTTC.

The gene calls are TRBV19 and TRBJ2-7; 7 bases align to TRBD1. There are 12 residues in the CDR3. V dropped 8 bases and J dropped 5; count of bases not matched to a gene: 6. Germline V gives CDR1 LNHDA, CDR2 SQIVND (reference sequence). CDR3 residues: CASGRGRDEQYF. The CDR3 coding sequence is TGTGCCAGTGGAAGGGGGCGCGACGAGCAGTACTTC.

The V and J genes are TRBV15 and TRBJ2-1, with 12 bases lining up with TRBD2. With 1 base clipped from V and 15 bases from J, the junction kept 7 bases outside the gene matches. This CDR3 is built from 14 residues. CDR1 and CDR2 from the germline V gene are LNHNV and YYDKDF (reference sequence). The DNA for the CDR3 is TGTGCCACCAGCAGAGTAACTAGCGGGGGGCCGGGGTTCTTC. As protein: CATSRVTSGGPGFF.

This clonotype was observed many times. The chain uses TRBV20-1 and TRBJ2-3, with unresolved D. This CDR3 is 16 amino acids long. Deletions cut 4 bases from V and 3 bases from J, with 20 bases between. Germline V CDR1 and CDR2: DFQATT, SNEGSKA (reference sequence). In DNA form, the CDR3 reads TGCAGTGCTAACCCATCCTCTCGGATTATAACAGATACGCAGTATTTT. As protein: CSANPSSRIITDTQYF.

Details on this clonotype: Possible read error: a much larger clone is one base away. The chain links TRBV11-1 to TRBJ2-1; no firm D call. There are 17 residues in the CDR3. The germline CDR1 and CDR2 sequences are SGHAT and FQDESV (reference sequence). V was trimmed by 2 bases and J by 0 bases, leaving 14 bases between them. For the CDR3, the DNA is TGTGCCAGCAGCTTATCCGCTGCTTCGAGCTCCTACAATGAGCAGTTCTTC. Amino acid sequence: CASSLSAASSSYNEQFF.

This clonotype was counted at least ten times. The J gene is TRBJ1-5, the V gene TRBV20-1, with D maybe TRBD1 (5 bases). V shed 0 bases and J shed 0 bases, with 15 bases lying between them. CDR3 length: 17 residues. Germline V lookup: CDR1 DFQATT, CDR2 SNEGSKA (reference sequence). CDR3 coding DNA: TGCAGTGCTAGAGATGGGGGTGGGGGTTATAGCAATCAGCCCCAGCATTTT. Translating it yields CSARDGGGGYSNQPQHF.

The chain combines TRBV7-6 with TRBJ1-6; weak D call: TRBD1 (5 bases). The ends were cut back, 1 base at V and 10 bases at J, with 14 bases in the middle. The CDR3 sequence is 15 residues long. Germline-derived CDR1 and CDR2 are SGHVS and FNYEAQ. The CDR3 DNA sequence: TGTGCCAGCAGCTTAGAAGGCGGGGGTTGGTCACCCCTCCACTTT. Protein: CASSLEGGGWSPLHF. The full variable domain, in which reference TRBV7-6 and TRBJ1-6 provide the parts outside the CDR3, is GAGVSQSPRYKVTKRGQDVALRCDPISGHVSLYWYRQALGQGPEFLTYFNYEAQQDKSGLPNDRFSAERPEGSISTLTIQRTEQRDSAMYRCASSLEGGGWSPLHFGNGTRLTVT.